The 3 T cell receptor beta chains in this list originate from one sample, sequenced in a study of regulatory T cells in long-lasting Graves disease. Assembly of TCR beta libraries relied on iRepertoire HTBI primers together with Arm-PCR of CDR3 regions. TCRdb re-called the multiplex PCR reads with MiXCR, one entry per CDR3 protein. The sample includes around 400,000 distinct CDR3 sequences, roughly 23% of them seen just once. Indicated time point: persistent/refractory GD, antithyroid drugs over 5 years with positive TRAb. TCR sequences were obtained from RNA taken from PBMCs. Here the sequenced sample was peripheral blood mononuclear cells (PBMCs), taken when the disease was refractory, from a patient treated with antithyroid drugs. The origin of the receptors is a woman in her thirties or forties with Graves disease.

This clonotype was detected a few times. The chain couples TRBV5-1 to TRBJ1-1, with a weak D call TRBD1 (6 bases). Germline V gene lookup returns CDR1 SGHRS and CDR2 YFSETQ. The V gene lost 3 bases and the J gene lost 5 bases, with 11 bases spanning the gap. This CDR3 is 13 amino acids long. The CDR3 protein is CASSYREFTEAFF. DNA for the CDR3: TGCGCCAGCAGCTACAGGGAATTTACTGAAGCTTTCTTT.

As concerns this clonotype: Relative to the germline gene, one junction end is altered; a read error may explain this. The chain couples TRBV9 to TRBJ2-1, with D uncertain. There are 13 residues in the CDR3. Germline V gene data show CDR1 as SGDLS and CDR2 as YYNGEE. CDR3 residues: CASSASSFNEQFF. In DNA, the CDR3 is TGTGCCAGCAGCGCGAGCTCCTTCAATGAGCAGTTCTTC.

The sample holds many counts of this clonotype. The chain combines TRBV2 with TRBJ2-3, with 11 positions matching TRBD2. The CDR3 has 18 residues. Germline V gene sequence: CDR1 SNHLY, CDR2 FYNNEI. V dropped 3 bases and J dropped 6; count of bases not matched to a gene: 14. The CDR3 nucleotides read TGTGCCAGCAGTGACCTTACGGTAGCGGGAGGGCCACATGATACGCAGTATTTT. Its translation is CASSDLTVAGGPHDTQYF.